A single TCR beta chain is shown here with its context. Its antigen is as yet unknown. The CDR3 has 16 amino acids. Trimming left V 0 bases short and J 3 bases short, with 15 bases between. Germline CDR1 is SGDLS and CDR2 is YYNGEE. Both 60 Vbeta primers and 13 Jbeta primers went into the PCR. Some clones are missing from TCRdb's copy, which holds only in-frame ones; the method was immunoSEQ multiplex PCR. Its listing shows under 70,000 clones. The entry originates in a study of cytomegalovirus exposure and HLA in healthy donors. Broader study findings: Fewer than 20,000 TCR beta sequences were associated with HLA alleles at 0.05 false discovery rate in a later analysis. The authors reported that TCR beta sequences could predict HLA-A and HLA-B alleles. These predictions were accurate for most subjects in the first cohort.

Specimen: PBMCs. This chain joins TRBV9 and TRBJ1-1; D not resolved. The receptor comes from a woman under 30 in good health and CMV-seronegative. The CDR3 nucleotides are TGTGCCAGCAGCGTAGCCCCGAGGGCTGGGGACACTGAAGCTTTCTTT. It encodes CASSVAPRAGDTEAFF.